These T cell receptor beta chains were read from a single sample in a study of T cells of healthy individuals. Via MiXCR, TCRdb re-called the 5' RACE reads, giving one row per CDR3 protein. The sample carries tens of thousands of distinct CDR3 sequences, 15% to 20% recorded once. The receptors shown here come from a human donor in good health. The CDR3 runs from the conserved cysteine through the conserved F or W. Fields, in order: D gene, clone size, J gene, V gene, CDR3 DNA, CDR3 protein. D genes are given only for firm matches. Expanded clones get a size class; other rows say once, few or many, or leave the size out.

D gene: .
clone size: many
J gene: TRBJ2-3
V gene: TRBV10-3
CDR3 DNA: TGTGCCATCAGTGAGTCTGGGGCAGATACGCAGTATTTT
CDR3 protein: CAISESGADTQYF

D gene: .
clone size: many
J gene: TRBJ2-5
V gene: TRBV20-1
CDR3 DNA: TGCAGTGCTAGACCCCCAGGGGGGATGGAGACCCAGTACTTC
CDR3 protein: CSARPPGGMETQYF

D gene: TRBD2
clone size: .
J gene: TRBJ2-3
V gene: TRBV5-1
CDR3 DNA: TGCGCCAGCAGCTTGGATCTAGCGGGAGGCCAGAACACAGATACGCAGTATTTT
CDR3 protein: CASSLDLAGGQNTDTQYF

D gene: TRBD2
clone size: .
J gene: TRBJ2-5
V gene: TRBV27
CDR3 DNA: TGTGCCAGCAGTTTATCGCTAGCGGCACAAGAGACCCAGTACTTC
CDR3 protein: CASSLSLAAQETQYF

D gene: TRBD2
clone size: .
J gene: TRBJ2-7
V gene: TRBV20-1
CDR3 DNA: TGCAGTGCTACCGAAGGGACTAGCGGGAGTTACGAGCAGTACTTC
CDR3 protein: CSATEGTSGSYEQYF

D gene: .
clone size: few
J gene: TRBJ1-6
V gene: TRBV5-1
CDR3 DNA: TGCGCCAGCAGCTTAGACGACGGTATTAATTCACCCCTCCACTTT
CDR3 protein: CASSLDDGINSPLHF

D gene: .
clone size: many
J gene: TRBJ2-7
V gene: TRBV29-1
CDR3 DNA: TGCAGCGTTGAGGGGGACTCCTACGAGCAGTACTTC
CDR3 protein: CSVEGDSYEQYF

D gene: TRBD1
clone size: .
J gene: TRBJ2-3
V gene: TRBV5-5
CDR3 DNA: TGTGCCAGCAGCCCCCTGTTCCCAACCGGGACAGGGACGCCGGATACGCAGTATTTT
CDR3 protein: CASSPLFPTGTGTPDTQYF

D gene: TRBD2
clone size: few
J gene: TRBJ2-5
V gene: TRBV7-9
CDR3 DNA: TGTGCCAGCAGGCCTACTAGCGGGGATCAAACCCAGTACTTC
CDR3 protein: CASRPTSGDQTQYF

D gene: .
clone size: .
J gene: TRBJ1-1
V gene: TRBV7-9
CDR3 DNA: TGTGCCAGCAGCTTAGCGGAGGGGGCTGAAGCTTTCTTT
CDR3 protein: CASSLAEGAEAFF

D gene: TRBD2
clone size: many
J gene: TRBJ2-5
V gene: TRBV20-1
CDR3 DNA: TGCAGTGCTAGTAGGGGACTAGCGGGACAAGAGACCCAGTACTTC
CDR3 protein: CSASRGLAGQETQYF

D gene: .
clone size: many
J gene: TRBJ1-5
V gene: TRBV29-1
CDR3 DNA: TGCAGCGTAGTACAGGGACTCAATCAGCCCCAGCATTTT
CDR3 protein: CSVVQGLNQPQHF

D gene: TRBD1
clone size: .
J gene: TRBJ1-1
V gene: TRBV11-2
CDR3 DNA: TGTGCCAGCAGCTCCGGGACAGTTTTAACAGGGAGAGCCGAAGCTTTCTTT
CDR3 protein: CASSSGTVLTGRAEAFF

D gene: .
clone size: .
J gene: TRBJ2-7
V gene: TRBV7-6
CDR3 DNA: TGTGCCAGCAGCCCCGGGTGGAGTAACTCCCCCGAGCAGTACTTC
CDR3 protein: CASSPGWSNSPEQYF

D gene: .
clone size: .
J gene: TRBJ2-4
V gene: TRBV20-1
CDR3 DNA: TGCAGTGCGGTAGACCCAGGGAACATTCAGTACTTC
CDR3 protein: CSAVDPGNIQYF

D gene: .
clone size: .
J gene: TRBJ1-1
V gene: TRBV20-1
CDR3 DNA: TGCAGTGCTAGAGACGGTGGGAACACTGAAGCTTTCTTT
CDR3 protein: CSARDGGNTEAFF

D gene: .
clone size: many
J gene: TRBJ1-2
V gene: TRBV12-3/TRBV12-4
CDR3 DNA: TGTGCCAGCAGTTTCGACAGTTATTCTATGGCTAGTTGGCGGACCTTC
CDR3 protein: CASSFDSYSMASWRTF

D gene: TRBD2
clone size: many
J gene: TRBJ2-4
V gene: TRBV29-1
CDR3 DNA: TGCAGCCTAAGACTAGCGGGGTCGTCGGACATTCAGTACTTC
CDR3 protein: CSLRLAGSSDIQYF

D gene: .
clone size: many
J gene: TRBJ2-7
V gene: TRBV5-1
CDR3 DNA: TGCGCCAGCAGCTTGTCGGCCAGCTCCTACGAGCAGTACTTC
CDR3 protein: CASSLSASSYEQYF

D gene: .
clone size: .
J gene: TRBJ2-1
V gene: TRBV20-1
CDR3 DNA: TGCAGTGCTAGGGGGACACTCTACAATGAGCAGTTCTTC
CDR3 protein: CSARGTLYNEQFF

D gene: TRBD1
clone size: .
J gene: TRBJ1-6
V gene: TRBV10-3
CDR3 DNA: TGTGCCATCAGTGAGACCCGACAGGGGCGCGGTTCACCCCTCCACTTT
CDR3 protein: CAISETRQGRGSPLHF

D gene: .
clone size: few
J gene: TRBJ1-1
V gene: TRBV19
CDR3 DNA: TGTGCCAGTAGTTGGGGTAGGACTGAAGCTTTCTTT
CDR3 protein: CASSWGRTEAFF

D gene: TRBD1
clone size: .
J gene: TRBJ1-1
V gene: TRBV7-9
CDR3 DNA: TGTGCCAGCAGCTTACTTTCCCTAAAGGGACAGGGCACACTAACACCTGAAGCTTTCTTT
CDR3 protein: CASSLLSLKGQGTLTPEAFF

D gene: .
clone size: few
J gene: TRBJ2-3
V gene: TRBV7-7
CDR3 DNA: TGTGCCAGCAGCTCCGGGCCGGGGGTGGGCACAGATACGCAGTATTTT
CDR3 protein: CASSSGPGVGTDTQYF

D gene: .
clone size: many
J gene: TRBJ2-4
V gene: TRBV20-1
CDR3 DNA: TGCAGTGCCTTCACAGTAGCCAAAAACATTCAGTACTTC
CDR3 protein: CSAFTVAKNIQYF

D gene: .
clone size: .
J gene: TRBJ2-4
V gene: TRBV7-2
CDR3 DNA: TGTGCCAGCAGCTTAGTCACCAAAAACATTCAGTACTTC
CDR3 protein: CASSLVTKNIQYF

D gene: .
clone size: few
J gene: TRBJ2-3
V gene: TRBV7-9
CDR3 DNA: TGTGCCAGCAGCTTGGTCCCCACAGATACGCAGTATTTT
CDR3 protein: CASSLVPTDTQYF

D gene: .
clone size: .
J gene: TRBJ2-3
V gene: TRBV10-3
CDR3 DNA: TGTGCCATCAGGGAGGATGGGGACGGGGCGACAGATACGCAGTATTTT
CDR3 protein: CAIREDGDGATDTQYF

D gene: .
clone size: many
J gene: TRBJ1-6
V gene: TRBV4-1
CDR3 DNA: TGCGCCAGCAGCCTCAAAGGCGGGCCGAATTCACCCCTCCACTTT
CDR3 protein: CASSLKGGPNSPLHF

D gene: TRBD1
clone size: many
J gene: TRBJ2-7
V gene: TRBV25-1
CDR3 DNA: TGTGCCAGCAGTGGGCAGGGGACAGCCTACGAGCAGTACTTC
CDR3 protein: CASSGQGTAYEQYF

D gene: .
clone size: few
J gene: TRBJ1-4
V gene: TRBV10-2
CDR3 DNA: TGCGCCAGCAGTGAGTCAAAAATGGGGGGCTTGAATGAAAAACTGTTTTTT
CDR3 protein: CASSESKMGGLNEKLFF

D gene: .
clone size: many
J gene: TRBJ2-1
V gene: TRBV7-9
CDR3 DNA: TGTGCCAGCAGCCTTTGGACTGTTAACAATGAGCAGTTCTTC
CDR3 protein: CASSLWTVNNEQFF

D gene: .
clone size: .
J gene: TRBJ1-1
V gene: TRBV12-3/TRBV12-4
CDR3 DNA: TGTGCCAGCAGTTTAGGGGGGACCCCTGAAGCTTTCTTT
CDR3 protein: CASSLGGTPEAFF

D gene: TRBD2
clone size: many
J gene: TRBJ2-7
V gene: TRBV5-1
CDR3 DNA: TGCGCCAGTAGGGTTTCGGCTAGCGGATTGACCTACGAGCAGTACTTC
CDR3 protein: CASRVSASGLTYEQYF

D gene: .
clone size: .
J gene: TRBJ1-1
V gene: TRBV27
CDR3 DNA: TGTGCCAGCAGTTTCGGGGGGGACACTGAAGCTTTCTTT
CDR3 protein: CASSFGGDTEAFF

D gene: .
clone size: many
J gene: TRBJ1-1
V gene: TRBV28
CDR3 DNA: TGTGCCAGCACCACGACAGGAGAAGCTTTCTTT
CDR3 protein: CASTTTGEAFF

D gene: .
clone size: .
J gene: TRBJ1-5
V gene: TRBV6-5
CDR3 DNA: TGTGCCAGCAGTTCTTACGGAGGGAGAAGCGAATTT
CDR3 protein: CASSSYGGRSEF

D gene: TRBD1
clone size: few
J gene: TRBJ1-4
V gene: TRBV6-1
CDR3 DNA: TGTGCCAGCACACGTCCCTCTACAGGGGCCAGCCTTAATGAAAAACTGTTTTTT
CDR3 protein: CASTRPSTGASLNEKLFF

D gene: .
clone size: .
J gene: TRBJ1-2
V gene: TRBV4-2
CDR3 DNA: TGTGCCAGCAGCCAAGAGGGGGCAGGGACGGATGGCTACACCTTC
CDR3 protein: CASSQEGAGTDGYTF

D gene: .
clone size: many
J gene: TRBJ2-7
V gene: TRBV29-1
CDR3 DNA: TGCAGCGCTGCCCAGGGGAGCTACGAGCAGTACTTC
CDR3 protein: CSAAQGSYEQYF

D gene: TRBD2
clone size: few
J gene: TRBJ2-2
V gene: TRBV12-3/TRBV12-4
CDR3 DNA: TGTGCCAGCAGTTTACGAGCGGGAGGGCCCACCGGGGAGCTGTTTTTT
CDR3 protein: CASSLRAGGPTGELFF

D gene: .
clone size: many
J gene: TRBJ1-6
V gene: TRBV2
CDR3 DNA: TGTGCCAGCAGGGCCGGGACGGGCGAAAATTCACCCCTCCACTTT
CDR3 protein: CASRAGTGENSPLHF

D gene: .
clone size: .
J gene: TRBJ2-1
V gene: TRBV7-7
CDR3 DNA: TGTGCCAGCAGCCCACGGAGGTACAATGAGCAGTTCTTC
CDR3 protein: CASSPRRYNEQFF

D gene: TRBD2
clone size: few
J gene: TRBJ2-1
V gene: TRBV29-1
CDR3 DNA: TGCAGCGTTGAAGTCGGGCTAGCGGGAGGGGTCTACAATGAGCAGTTCTTC
CDR3 protein: CSVEVGLAGGVYNEQFF

D gene: .
clone size: many
J gene: TRBJ2-5
V gene: TRBV12-3/TRBV12-4
CDR3 DNA: TGTGCCAGCAGTTTCGCCGAGACCCAGTACTTC
CDR3 protein: CASSFAETQYF

D gene: TRBD1
clone size: .
J gene: TRBJ2-3
V gene: TRBV4-1
CDR3 DNA: TGCGCCAGCAGCCAAGATCCGACAGGGGGCGCCGGGGATACGCAGTATTTT
CDR3 protein: CASSQDPTGGAGDTQYF

D gene: TRBD1
clone size: many
J gene: TRBJ2-5
V gene: TRBV4-1
CDR3 DNA: TGCGCCAGCAGCCAAGACCACGACAGGGACGAGGCCCAAGAGACCCAGTACTTC
CDR3 protein: CASSQDHDRDEAQETQYF

D gene: .
clone size: many
J gene: TRBJ2-3
V gene: TRBV12-3/TRBV12-4
CDR3 DNA: TGTGCCAGCAGTTTCCTAAGGCGTAGGTCTAGCACAGATACGCAGTATTTT
CDR3 protein: CASSFLRRRSSTDTQYF

D gene: .
clone size: .
J gene: TRBJ1-6
V gene: TRBV20-1
CDR3 DNA: TGCAGTGCTAGAGCGCTACAGGGAATGAATTCACCCCTCCACTTT
CDR3 protein: CSARALQGMNSPLHF

D gene: .
clone size: .
J gene: TRBJ1-3
V gene: TRBV29-1
CDR3 DNA: TGCAGCGTTTCTCGGAGGGACTCTGGAAACACCATATATTTT
CDR3 protein: CSVSRRDSGNTIYF